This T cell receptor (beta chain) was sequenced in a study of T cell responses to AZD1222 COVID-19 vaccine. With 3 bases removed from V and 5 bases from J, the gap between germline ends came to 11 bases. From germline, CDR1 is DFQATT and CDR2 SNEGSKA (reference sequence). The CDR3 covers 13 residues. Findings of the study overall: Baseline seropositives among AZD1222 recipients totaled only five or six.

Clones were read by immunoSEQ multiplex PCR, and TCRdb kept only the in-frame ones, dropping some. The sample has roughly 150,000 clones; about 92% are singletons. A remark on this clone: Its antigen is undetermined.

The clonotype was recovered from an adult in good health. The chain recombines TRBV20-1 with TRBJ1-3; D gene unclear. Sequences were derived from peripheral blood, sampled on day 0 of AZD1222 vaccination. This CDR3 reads CSASEPPRNTIYF. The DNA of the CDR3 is TGCAGTGCTAGTGAACCCCCCCGAAACACCATATATTTT.